This is a list of T cell receptor beta chains from one sample in a study of shared clonotypes between healthy human individuals. Method: immunoSEQ multiplex PCR; TCRdb's copy keeps in-frame clones and lacks some. The data hold 700,000 to 950,000 clones, with just over 95% observed a single time. Sequencing was performed on naive CD8+ T cells sorted from blood. Receptor source: a man younger than 40 in good health. The CDR3 runs from the conserved cysteine through the conserved F or W. The D gene is left open where the match is weak. Not every row has a clone size; where given, it reads once, few, many or a size class.

j_call: TRBJ1-5; v_call: TRBV27; cdr3_length: 11; clone_size: few; d_call: .; cdr3_nt: TGTGCCAGCAGATCTTTCCAGCCCCAGCATTTT; cdr3_aa: CASRSFQPQHF
j_call: TRBJ1-5; v_call: TRBV15; cdr3_length: 15; clone_size: .; d_call: TRBD1; cdr3_nt: TGTGCCACCAGCAGCGGGACAGGGGATAGGCAGCCCCAGCATTTT; cdr3_aa: CATSSGTGDRQPQHF
j_call: TRBJ2-1; v_call: TRBV19; cdr3_length: 16; clone_size: .; d_call: .; cdr3_nt: TGTGCCAGTAGTATGGGCCCCAGGTTGGAAGGCAATGAGCAGTTCTTC; cdr3_aa: CASSMGPRLEGNEQFF
j_call: TRBJ1-2; v_call: TRBV9; cdr3_length: 14; clone_size: .; d_call: .; cdr3_nt: TGTGCCAGCAGCCCAGGAGGCGAGAACTATGGCTACACCTTC; cdr3_aa: CASSPGGENYGYTF
j_call: TRBJ2-3; v_call: TRBV18; cdr3_length: 14; clone_size: .; d_call: .; cdr3_nt: TGTGCCAGCTCACCCCCCCTGGGCACAGATACGCAGTATTTT; cdr3_aa: CASSPPLGTDTQYF
j_call: TRBJ2-1; v_call: TRBV18; cdr3_length: 16; clone_size: .; d_call: TRBD2; cdr3_nt: TGTGCCAGCTCACCACAGTCTACTAGCGGCTACAATGAGCAGTTCTTC; cdr3_aa: CASSPQSTSGYNEQFF
j_call: TRBJ2-3; v_call: TRBV28; cdr3_length: 15; clone_size: .; d_call: TRBD2; cdr3_nt: TGTGCCAGCAGATTAGGGACTAGCGTAACAGATACGCAGTATTTT; cdr3_aa: CASRLGTSVTDTQYF
j_call: TRBJ2-7; v_call: TRBV7-9; cdr3_length: 14; clone_size: .; d_call: .; cdr3_nt: TGTGCCAGCAGCTTAGCGTCGGAAATCTACGAGCAGTACTTC; cdr3_aa: CASSLASEIYEQYF
j_call: TRBJ2-1; v_call: TRBV28; cdr3_length: 14; clone_size: .; d_call: .; cdr3_nt: TGTGCCAGCAGTTTTTTGGACTCAGACAATGAGCAGTTCTTC; cdr3_aa: CASSFLDSDNEQFF
j_call: TRBJ2-7; v_call: TRBV4-1; cdr3_length: 15; clone_size: .; d_call: .; cdr3_nt: TGCGCCAGCAGCCAAGCCCAGCGAGGGTTCTACGAGCAGTACTTC; cdr3_aa: CASSQAQRGFYEQYF
j_call: TRBJ2-2; v_call: TRBV30; cdr3_length: 15; clone_size: .; d_call: .; cdr3_nt: TGTGCCTGGAGTGCCGAGACAACGAACACCGGGGAGCTGTTTTTT; cdr3_aa: CAWSAETTNTGELFF
j_call: TRBJ2-7; v_call: TRBV6-5; cdr3_length: 15; clone_size: .; d_call: TRBD1; cdr3_nt: TGTGCCAGCAGCCTAGAACCCGGGACAGCCTACGAGCAGTACTTC; cdr3_aa: CASSLEPGTAYEQYF
j_call: TRBJ2-2; v_call: TRBV7-9; cdr3_length: 16; clone_size: few; d_call: TRBD2; cdr3_nt: TGTGCCAGCAGCCCTCCTCTAGCGGGGAACACCGGGGAGCTGTTTTTT; cdr3_aa: CASSPPLAGNTGELFF
j_call: TRBJ1-1; v_call: TRBV5-1; cdr3_length: 12; clone_size: few; d_call: .; cdr3_nt: TGCGCCAGCAGCCCCGACAGCACTGAAGCTTTCTTT; cdr3_aa: CASSPDSTEAFF
j_call: TRBJ2-7; v_call: TRBV7-9; cdr3_length: 13; clone_size: once; d_call: .; cdr3_nt: TGTGCCAGCAGCTTAGTTCCTGACTACGAGCAGTACTTC; cdr3_aa: CASSLVPDYEQYF
j_call: TRBJ2-7; v_call: TRBV25-1; cdr3_length: 11; clone_size: .; d_call: .; cdr3_nt: TGTGCCAGCAGTGCGGGGTACGAGCAGTACTTC; cdr3_aa: CASSAGYEQYF
j_call: TRBJ2-3; v_call: TRBV25-1; cdr3_length: 16; clone_size: .; d_call: .; cdr3_nt: TGTGCCAGCAGTGTGTTGGGGGCCGGCCTTGCAGATACGCAGTATTTT; cdr3_aa: CASSVLGAGLADTQYF
j_call: TRBJ2-3; v_call: TRBV5-1; cdr3_length: 15; clone_size: .; d_call: .; cdr3_nt: TGCGCCAGCGTTGCAGGGGAATCCCCCGCAGATACGCAGTATTTT; cdr3_aa: CASVAGESPADTQYF
j_call: TRBJ1-1; v_call: TRBV27; cdr3_length: 14; clone_size: .; d_call: .; cdr3_nt: TGTGCCAGCAGCTTACTGACCGGGACATCTGAAGCTTTCTTT; cdr3_aa: CASSLLTGTSEAFF
j_call: TRBJ1-1; v_call: TRBV27; cdr3_length: 13; clone_size: .; d_call: TRBD1; cdr3_nt: TGTGCCACTTCAGGGGGGGTAGGGACTGAAGCTTTCTTT; cdr3_aa: CATSGGVGTEAFF
j_call: TRBJ2-7; v_call: TRBV5-6; cdr3_length: 17; clone_size: .; d_call: TRBD2; cdr3_nt: TGTGCCAGCAGCTTGGGACGTCTCGGGAGGGCCATCCACGAGCAGTACTTC; cdr3_aa: CASSLGRLGRAIHEQYF
j_call: TRBJ2-3; v_call: TRBV2; cdr3_length: 15; clone_size: .; d_call: .; cdr3_nt: TGTGCCAGCAGTGATGCGGCCGGGAGCACAGATACGCAGTATTTT; cdr3_aa: CASSDAAGSTDTQYF
j_call: TRBJ2-3; v_call: TRBV9; cdr3_length: 15; clone_size: .; d_call: TRBD1; cdr3_nt: TGTGCCAGCAGCCTGGGACAGCCTAGCACAGATACGCAGTATTTT; cdr3_aa: CASSLGQPSTDTQYF
j_call: TRBJ1-1; v_call: TRBV10-3; cdr3_length: 12; clone_size: .; d_call: .; cdr3_nt: TGTGCCATCAGTGAGGGAAACACTGAAGCTTTCTTT; cdr3_aa: CAISEGNTEAFF
j_call: TRBJ2-7; v_call: TRBV6-5; cdr3_length: 11; clone_size: .; d_call: .; cdr3_nt: TGTGCCAGCAGTTTCGGTTACGAGCAGTACTTC; cdr3_aa: CASSFGYEQYF